Below are 3 T cell receptor beta chains sequenced from a single sample in a study of shared clonotypes between healthy human individuals. Assay: immunoSEQ multiplex PCR; the TCRdb copy retains only in-frame clones and omits some. The data hold hundreds of thousands of clones, with more than 70% observed a single time. Specimen: memory CD4+ T cells sorted from blood. Subset meaning: CD45RA-negative fraction. The receptor source for this set is a woman aged 25 to 45 in good health.

This clone appeared a single time. V usage is TRBV30 and J usage is TRBJ2-4, with 7 nucleotides matching TRBD1. The CDR3 length is 18 residues. CDR1 GTSNPN and CDR2 SVGIG come from the germline V gene (reference sequence). The J segment lost 0 bases and the V segment lost 0 bases, leaving 11 bases of the junction unmatched. In DNA form, the CDR3 reads TGTGCCTGGAGTGTCCAAGGCGAGGGACAGCTAGCCAAAAACATTCAGTACTTC. Its protein product is CAWSVQGEGQLAKNIQYF. Together with reference TRBV30 and TRBJ2-4, the CDR3 gives the full variable domain: SQTIHQWPATLVQPVGSPLSLECTVEGTSNPNLYWYRQAAGRGLQLLFYSVGIGQISSEVPQNLSASRPQDRQFILSSKKLLLSDSGFYLCAWSVQGEGQLAKNIQYFGAGTRLSVL.

This clone has a single count. The rearrangement uses TRBV6-1 and TRBJ2-5; TRBD1 matches 7 bases. With 7 bases clipped from V and 7 bases from J, the junction kept 9 bases outside the gene matches. Germline values: CDR1 MNHNS, CDR2 SASEGT. CDR3 length: 13 amino acids. In DNA form, the CDR3 reads TGTGCCAGCACCGAAGACAGGGTGGGGACCCAGTACTTC. This translates into CASTEDRVGTQYF.

This rearrangement joins TRBV9 to TRBJ2-1; TRBD1 is a possible D gene (6 bases). Germline V lookup: CDR1 SGDLS, CDR2 YYNGEE. V was shortened by 4 bases and J by 7 bases, with 15 bases between the two germline ends. The CDR3 runs 14 residues. DNA for the CDR3: TGTGCCAGCAGCCCATCCGGGACATCGAATGAGCAGTTCTTC. Protein sequence: CASSPSGTSNEQFF.